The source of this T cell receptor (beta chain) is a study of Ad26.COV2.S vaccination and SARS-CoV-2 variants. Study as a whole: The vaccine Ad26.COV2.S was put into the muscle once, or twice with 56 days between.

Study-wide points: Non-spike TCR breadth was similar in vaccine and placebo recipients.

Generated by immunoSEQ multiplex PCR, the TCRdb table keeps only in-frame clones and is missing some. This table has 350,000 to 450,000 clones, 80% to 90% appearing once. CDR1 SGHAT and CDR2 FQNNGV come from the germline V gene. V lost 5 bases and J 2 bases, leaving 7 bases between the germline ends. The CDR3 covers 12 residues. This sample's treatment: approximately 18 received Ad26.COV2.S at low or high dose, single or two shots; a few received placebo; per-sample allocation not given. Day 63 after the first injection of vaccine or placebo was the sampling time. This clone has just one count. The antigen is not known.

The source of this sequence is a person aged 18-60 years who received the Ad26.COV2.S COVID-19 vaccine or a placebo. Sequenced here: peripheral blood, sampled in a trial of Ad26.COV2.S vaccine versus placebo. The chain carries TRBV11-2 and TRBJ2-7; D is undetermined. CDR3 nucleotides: TGTGCCAGCAGCCCCTCAGCCTACGAGCAGTACTTC. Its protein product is CASSPSAYEQYF.